The clone carrying this T cell receptor beta chain was seen a handful of times. This entry belongs to a study of blood T cells in healthy people across ages. PCR was performed a second time for about 7 to 12 cycles using a sample-barcoded 5' primer and a J-beta primer mix. TCRdb independently ran MiXCR on the 5' RACE reads; one entry per CDR3 protein. The sample comprises about a million distinct CDR3 sequences, around 46% of which are singletons, and roughly 12% rests with the top ten. The CDR3 length is 16 residues. Material: blood. J is TRBJ1-1 and V is TRBV21-1; the table's TRBD1 call for D was not verified on the DNA. TRBV21-1 is shown as a pseudogene. This sequence originates from a man aged 25-45 years in good health. The CDR3 DNA reads as TGTGCCAGCAGCAGCGGGACAGGGGGGATGAACACTGAAGCTTTCTTT. This gives the protein CASSSGTGGMNTEAFF.